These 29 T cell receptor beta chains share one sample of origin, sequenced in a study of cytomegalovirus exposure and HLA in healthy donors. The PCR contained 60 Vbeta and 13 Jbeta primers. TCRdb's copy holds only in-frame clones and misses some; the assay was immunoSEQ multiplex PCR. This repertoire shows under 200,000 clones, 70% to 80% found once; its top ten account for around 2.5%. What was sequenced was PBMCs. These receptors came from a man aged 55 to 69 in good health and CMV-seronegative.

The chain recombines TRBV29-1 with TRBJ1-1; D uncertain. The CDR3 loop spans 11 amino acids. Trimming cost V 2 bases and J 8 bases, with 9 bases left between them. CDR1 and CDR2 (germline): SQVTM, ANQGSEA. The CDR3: CSVENGGEAFF. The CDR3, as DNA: TGCAGCGTTGAAAATGGCGGCGAAGCTTTCTTT.

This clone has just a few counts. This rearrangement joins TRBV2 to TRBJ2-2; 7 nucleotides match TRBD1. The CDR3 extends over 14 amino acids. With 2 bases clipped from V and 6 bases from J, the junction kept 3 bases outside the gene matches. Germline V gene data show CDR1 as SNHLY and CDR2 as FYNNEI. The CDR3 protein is CASSETGASGELFF. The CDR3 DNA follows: TGTGCCAGCAGTGAAACAGGGGCTTCCGGGGAGCTGTTTTTT. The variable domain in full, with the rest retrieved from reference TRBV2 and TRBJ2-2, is EPEVTQTPSHQVTQMGQEVILRCVPISNHLYFYWYRQILGQKVEFLVSFYNNEISEKSEIFDDQFSVERPDGSNFTLKIRSTKLEDSAMYFCASSETGASGELFFGEGSRLTVL.

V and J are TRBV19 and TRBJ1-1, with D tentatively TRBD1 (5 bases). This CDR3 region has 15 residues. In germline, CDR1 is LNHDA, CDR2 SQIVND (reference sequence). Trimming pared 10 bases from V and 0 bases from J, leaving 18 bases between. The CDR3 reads CATSTFRGMNTEAFF. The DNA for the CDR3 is TGTGCCACCAGTACTTTCCGGGGGATGAACACTGAAGCTTTCTTT.

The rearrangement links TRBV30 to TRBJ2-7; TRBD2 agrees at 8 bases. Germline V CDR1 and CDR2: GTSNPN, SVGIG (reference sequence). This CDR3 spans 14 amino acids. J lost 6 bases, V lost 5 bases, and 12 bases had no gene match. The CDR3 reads CAWDLAGGRGEQYF. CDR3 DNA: TGTGCCTGGGACCTAGCGGGCGGCCGAGGCGAGCAGTACTTC.

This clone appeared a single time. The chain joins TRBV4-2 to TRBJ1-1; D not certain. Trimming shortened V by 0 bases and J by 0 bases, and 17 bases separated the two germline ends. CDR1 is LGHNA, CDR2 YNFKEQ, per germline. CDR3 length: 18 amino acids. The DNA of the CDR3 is TGTGCCAGCAGCCAAGAACAGCAATCAATGCCGGTGAACACTGAAGCTTTCTTT. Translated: CASSQEQQSMPVNTEAFF.

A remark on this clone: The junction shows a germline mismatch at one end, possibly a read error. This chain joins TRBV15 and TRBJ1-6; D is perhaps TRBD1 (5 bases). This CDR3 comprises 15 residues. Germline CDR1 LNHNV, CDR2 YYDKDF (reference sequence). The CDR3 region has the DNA TGTGCCACCAGTACTGACAGAACTAATAATTCACCCCTCAACTTT. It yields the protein CATSTDRTNNSPLNF.

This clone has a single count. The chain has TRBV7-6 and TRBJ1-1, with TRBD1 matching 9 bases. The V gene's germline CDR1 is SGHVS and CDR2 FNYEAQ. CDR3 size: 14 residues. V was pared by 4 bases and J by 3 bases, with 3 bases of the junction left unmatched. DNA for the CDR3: TGTGCCAGCAGCTCCGGACAGGGGCACACTGAAGCTTTCTTT. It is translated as CASSSGQGHTEAFF.

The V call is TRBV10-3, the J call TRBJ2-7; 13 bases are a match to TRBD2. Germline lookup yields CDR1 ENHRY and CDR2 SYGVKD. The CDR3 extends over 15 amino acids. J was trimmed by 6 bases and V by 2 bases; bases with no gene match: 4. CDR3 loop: CAISERLAGGGEQYF. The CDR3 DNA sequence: TGTGCCATCAGTGAGAGACTAGCGGGGGGTGGCGAGCAGTACTTC.

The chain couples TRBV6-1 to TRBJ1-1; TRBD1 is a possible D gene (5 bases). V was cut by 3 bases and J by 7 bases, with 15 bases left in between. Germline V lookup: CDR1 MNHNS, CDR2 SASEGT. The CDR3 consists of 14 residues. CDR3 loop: CASSESFRAGEAFF. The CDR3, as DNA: TGTGCCAGCAGTGAGAGTTTCAGGGCAGGTGAAGCTTTCTTT.

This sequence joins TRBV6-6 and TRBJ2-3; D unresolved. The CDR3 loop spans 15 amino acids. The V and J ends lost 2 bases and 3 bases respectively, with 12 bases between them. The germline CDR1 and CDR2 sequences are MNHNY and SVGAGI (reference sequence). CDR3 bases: TGTGCCAGCAGTTACCGCTCAGGCGATACAGATACGCAGTATTTT. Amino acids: CASSYRSGDTDTQYF.

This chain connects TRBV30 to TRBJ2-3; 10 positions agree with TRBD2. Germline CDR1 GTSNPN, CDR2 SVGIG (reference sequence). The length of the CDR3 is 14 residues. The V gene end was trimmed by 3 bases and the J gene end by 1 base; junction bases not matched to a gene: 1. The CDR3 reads CAWSGLAGTDTQYF. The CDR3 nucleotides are TGTGCCTGGAGCGGACTAGCGGGCACAGATACGCAGTATTTT. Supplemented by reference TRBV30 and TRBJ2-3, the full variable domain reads SQTIHQWPATLVQPVGSPLSLECTVEGTSNPNLYWYRQAAGRGLQLLFYSVGIGQISSEVPQNLSASRPQDRQFILSSKKLLLSDSGFYLCAWSGLAGTDTQYFGPGTRLTVL.

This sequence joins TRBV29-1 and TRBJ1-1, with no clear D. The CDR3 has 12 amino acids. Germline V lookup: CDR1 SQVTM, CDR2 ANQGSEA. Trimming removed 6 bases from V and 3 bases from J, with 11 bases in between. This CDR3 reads CSVRGGDTEAFF. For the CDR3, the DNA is TGCAGCGTGCGGGGTGGGGACACTGAAGCTTTCTTT. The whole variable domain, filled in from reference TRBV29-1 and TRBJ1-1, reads SAVISQKPSRDICQRGTSLTIQCQVDSQVTMMFWYRQQPGQSLTLIATANQGSEATYESGFVIDKFPISRPNLTFSTLTVSNMSPEDSSIYLCSVRGGDTEAFFGQGTRLTVV.

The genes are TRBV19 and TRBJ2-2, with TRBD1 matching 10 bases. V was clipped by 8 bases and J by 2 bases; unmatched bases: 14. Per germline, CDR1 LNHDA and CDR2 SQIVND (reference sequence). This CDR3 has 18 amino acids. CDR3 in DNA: TGTGCCAGTCTGGGCCGTTTCGGGGACAGGGGCAACACCGGGGAGCTGTTTTTT. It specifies CASLGRFGDRGNTGELFF.

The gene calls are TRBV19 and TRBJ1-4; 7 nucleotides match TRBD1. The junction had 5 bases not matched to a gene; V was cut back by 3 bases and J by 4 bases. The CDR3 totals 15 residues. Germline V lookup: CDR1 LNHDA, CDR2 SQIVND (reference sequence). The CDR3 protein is CASSMEDRVNEKLFF. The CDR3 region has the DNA TGTGCCAGTAGTATGGAAGACAGGGTTAATGAAAAACTGTTTTTT.

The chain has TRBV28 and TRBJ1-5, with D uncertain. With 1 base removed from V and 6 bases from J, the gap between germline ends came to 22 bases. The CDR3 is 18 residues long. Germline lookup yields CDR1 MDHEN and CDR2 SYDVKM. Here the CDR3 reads CASSLFSRVGGPRQPQHF. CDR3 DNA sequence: TGTGCCAGCAGTTTATTTAGTCGAGTGGGAGGGCCCCGTCAGCCCCAGCATTTT.

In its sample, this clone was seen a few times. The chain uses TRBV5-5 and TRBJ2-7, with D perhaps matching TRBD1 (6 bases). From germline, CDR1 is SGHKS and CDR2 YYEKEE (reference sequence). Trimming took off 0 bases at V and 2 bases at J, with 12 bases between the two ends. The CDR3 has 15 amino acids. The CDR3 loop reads CASSLGPGQTYEQYF. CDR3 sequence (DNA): TGTGCCAGCAGCTTGGGTCCCGGACAGACCTACGAGCAGTACTTC.

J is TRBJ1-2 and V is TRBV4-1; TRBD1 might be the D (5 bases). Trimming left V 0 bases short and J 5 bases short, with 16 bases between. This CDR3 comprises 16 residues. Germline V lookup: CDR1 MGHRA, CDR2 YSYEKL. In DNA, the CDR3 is TGCGCCAGCAGCCAAGATGCGGGGGGTAGATTTTATGGCTACACCTTC. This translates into CASSQDAGGRFYGYTF.

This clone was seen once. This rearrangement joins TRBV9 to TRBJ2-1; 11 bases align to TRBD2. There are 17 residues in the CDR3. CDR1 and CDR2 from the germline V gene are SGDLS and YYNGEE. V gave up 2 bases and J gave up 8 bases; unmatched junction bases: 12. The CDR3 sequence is CASSVQPLAGVLHEQFF. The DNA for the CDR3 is TGTGCCAGCAGCGTCCAGCCACTAGCGGGAGTTCTCCATGAGCAGTTCTTC.

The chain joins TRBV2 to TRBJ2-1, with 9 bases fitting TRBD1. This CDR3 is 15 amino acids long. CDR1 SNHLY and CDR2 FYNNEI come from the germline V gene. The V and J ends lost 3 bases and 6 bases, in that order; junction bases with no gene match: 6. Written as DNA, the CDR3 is TGTGCCAGCAGTGACGTGGACAGGGGCGCCAATGAGCAGTTCTTC. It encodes CASSDVDRGANEQFF.

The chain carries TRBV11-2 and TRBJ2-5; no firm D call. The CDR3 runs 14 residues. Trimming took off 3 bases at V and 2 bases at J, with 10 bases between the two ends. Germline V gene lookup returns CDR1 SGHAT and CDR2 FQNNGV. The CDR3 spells CASSFPANQETQYF. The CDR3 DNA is TGTGCCAGCAGCTTCCCCGCTAATCAAGAGACCCAGTACTTC.

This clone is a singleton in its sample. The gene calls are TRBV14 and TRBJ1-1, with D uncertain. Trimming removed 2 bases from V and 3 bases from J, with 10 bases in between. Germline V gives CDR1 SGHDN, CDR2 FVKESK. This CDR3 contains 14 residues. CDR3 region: CASSQWEGYTEAFF. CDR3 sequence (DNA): TGTGCCAGCAGCCAATGGGAGGGCTACACTGAAGCTTTCTTT.

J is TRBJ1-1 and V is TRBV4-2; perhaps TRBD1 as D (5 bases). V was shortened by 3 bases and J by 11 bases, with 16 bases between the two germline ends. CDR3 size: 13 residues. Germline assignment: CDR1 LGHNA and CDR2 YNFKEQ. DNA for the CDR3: TGTGCCAGCAGCCAGGAGGGACTCCAAGTGGCTTTCTTT. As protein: CASSQEGLQVAFF.

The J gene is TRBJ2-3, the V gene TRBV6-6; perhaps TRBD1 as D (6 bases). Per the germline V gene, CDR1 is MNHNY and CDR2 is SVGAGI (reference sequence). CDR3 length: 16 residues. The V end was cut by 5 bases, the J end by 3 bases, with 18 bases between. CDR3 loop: CASSKLNPQGTDTQYF. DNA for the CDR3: TGTGCCAGCAGTAAACTTAATCCGCAGGGGACAGATACGCAGTATTTT.

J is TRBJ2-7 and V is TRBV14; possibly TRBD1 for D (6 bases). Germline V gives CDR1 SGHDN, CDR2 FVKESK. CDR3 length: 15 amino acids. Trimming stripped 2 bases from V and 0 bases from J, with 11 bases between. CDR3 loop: CASSQPGTTSYEQYF. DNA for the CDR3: TGTGCCAGCAGCCAACCCGGGACAACCTCCTACGAGCAGTACTTC.

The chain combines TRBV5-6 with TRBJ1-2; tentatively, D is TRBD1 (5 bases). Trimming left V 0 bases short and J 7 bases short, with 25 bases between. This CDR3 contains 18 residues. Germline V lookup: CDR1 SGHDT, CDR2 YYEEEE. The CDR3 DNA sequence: TGTGCCAGCAGCTTGGTGGGAGCGGGGTTAGGGGTTGCCAGTGGCTACACCTTC. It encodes CASSLVGAGLGVASGYTF.

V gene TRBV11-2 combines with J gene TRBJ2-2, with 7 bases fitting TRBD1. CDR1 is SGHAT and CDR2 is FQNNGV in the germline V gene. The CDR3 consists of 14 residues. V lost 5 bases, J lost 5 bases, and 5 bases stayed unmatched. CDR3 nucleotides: TGTGCCAGCAGCCGGGACAGAGGGACCGGGGAGCTGTTTTTT. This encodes CASSRDRGTGELFF. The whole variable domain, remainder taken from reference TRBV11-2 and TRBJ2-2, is EAGVAQSPRYKIIEKRQSVAFWCNPISGHATLYWYQQILGQGPKLLIQFQNNGVVDDSQLPKDRFSAERLKGVDSTLKIQPAKLEDSAVYLCASSRDRGTGELFFGEGSRLTVL.

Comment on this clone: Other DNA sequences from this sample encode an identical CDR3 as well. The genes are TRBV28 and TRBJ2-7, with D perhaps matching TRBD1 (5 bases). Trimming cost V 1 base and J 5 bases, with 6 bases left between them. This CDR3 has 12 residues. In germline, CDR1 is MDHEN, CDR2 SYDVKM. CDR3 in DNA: TGTGCCAGCAGTTTATCCAGGGACGAGCAGTACTTC. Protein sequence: CASSLSRDEQYF.

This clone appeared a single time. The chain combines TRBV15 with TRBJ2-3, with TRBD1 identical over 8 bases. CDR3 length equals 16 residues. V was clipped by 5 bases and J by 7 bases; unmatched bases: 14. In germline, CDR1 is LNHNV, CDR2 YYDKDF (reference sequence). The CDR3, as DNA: TGTGCCACCAGCCATCGGACAGGGCCGGGACGTTATACGCAGTATTTT. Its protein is CATSHRTGPGRYTQYF. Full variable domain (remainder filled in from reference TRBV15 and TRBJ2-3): DAMVIQNPRYQVTQFGKPVTLSCSQTLNHNVMYWYQQKSSQAPKLLFHYYDKDFNNEADTPDNFQSRRPNTSFCFLDIRSPGLGDTAMYLCATSHRTGPGRYTQYFGPGTRLTVL.

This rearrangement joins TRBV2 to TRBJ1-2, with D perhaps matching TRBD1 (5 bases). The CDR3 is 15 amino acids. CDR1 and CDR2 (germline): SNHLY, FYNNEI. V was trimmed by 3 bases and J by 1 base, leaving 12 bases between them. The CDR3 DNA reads TGTGCCAGCAGTGAGGGCCAGGGTTTTAACTATGGCTACACCTTC. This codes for CASSEGQGFNYGYTF.